The rows below give T cell receptor beta chains drawn from one sample of a study of shared clonotypes between healthy human individuals. Profiled with immunoSEQ multiplex PCR; TCRdb holds only in-frame clones, not every one. The sample has 2 million to 2.5 million clones; over 85% are singletons. Sequences were obtained from naive CD4+ T cells from PBMCs. All receptors derive from a man aged 18 to 29 in good health. Some clones in this sample may be carry-over from other donors' samples. Each CDR3 is given with its conserved first and last residue. D genes are given only for firm matches. Not every row has a clone size; where given, it reads once, few, many or a size class.

>TRBV5-5|NA|NA|TRBJ1-3
CASSLLSGDGNTIYF
TGTGCCAGCAGCTTGCTTTCAGGGGACGGAAACACCATATATTTT
>TRBV10-3|NA|NA|TRBJ1-3
CAIMGSTSGNTIYF
TGTGCCATCATGGGCAGCACCTCTGGAAACACCATATATTTT
>TRBV2|NA|NA|TRBJ1-5
CASSVAGSGSNQPQHF
TGTGCCAGCAGTGTGGCAGGGTCAGGGAGCAATCAGCCCCAGCATTTT
>TRBV7-2|TRBD1|NA|TRBJ2-7
CASSSETGIGYEQYF
TGTGCCAGCAGCTCGGAGACAGGGATTGGTTACGAGCAGTACTTC
>TRBV11-1|NA|NA|TRBJ1-2
CASSLDAEFYGYTF
TGTGCCAGCAGCTTAGACGCCGAATTCTATGGCTACACCTTC
>TRBV5-1|NA|NA|TRBJ1-2
CASSLGNWNYGYTF
TGCGCCAGCAGCTTGGGGAACTGGAACTATGGCTACACCTTC
>TRBV7-8|NA|NA|TRBJ1-5
CASSSEIHSNQPQHF
TGTGCCAGCAGCTCCGAAATCCATAGCAATCAGCCCCAGCATTTT
>TRBV28|NA|NA|TRBJ2-7
CASSLRAEQYF
TGTGCCAGCAGTTTGCGGGCCGAGCAGTACTTC
>TRBV7-9|NA|NA|TRBJ2-7
CASSLRGYEQYF
TGTGCCAGCAGCCTTCGGGGTTACGAGCAGTACTTC
>TRBV7-9|NA|NA|TRBJ1-1
CASSTRFELNTEAFF
TGTGCCAGCAGCACCCGCTTTGAGTTGAACACTGAAGCTTTCTTT
>TRBV27|NA|NA|TRBJ2-7
CASKPTGDYEQYF
TGTGCCAGCAAACCCACAGGCGACTACGAGCAGTACTTC
>TRBV9|TRBD2|NA|TRBJ2-5
CASSVLASGGAETQYF
TGTGCCAGCAGCGTACTCGCTAGCGGAGGGGCGGAGACCCAGTACTTC
>TRBV19|NA|NA|TRBJ2-7
CASSRYEQYF
TGTGCCAGTAGTAGATACGAGCAGTACTTC
>TRBV10-3|NA|NA|TRBJ2-3
CAIKGSVQSVDTQYF
TGTGCCATCAAGGGTTCGGTACAGTCCGTCGATACGCAGTATTTT
>TRBV4-2|TRBD2|NA|TRBJ2-7
CASSQLLAGANEQYF
TGTGCCAGCAGCCAACTACTAGCGGGAGCCAACGAGCAGTACTTC
>TRBV6-1|NA|NA|TRBJ1-5
CASSERQGLNQPQHF
TGTGCCAGCAGTGAACGCCAGGGGCTCAATCAGCCCCAGCATTTT
>TRBV25-1|NA|NA|TRBJ1-1
CASSAAGTSEAFF
TGTGCCAGCAGTGCCGCCGGAACATCTGAAGCTTTCTTT
>TRBV30|TRBD1|NA|TRBJ2-7
CAWDRGNYEQYF
TGTGCCTGGGACAGGGGAAACTACGAGCAGTACTTC
>TRBV6-1|NA|NA|TRBJ1-1
CASIRDLGDTEAFF
TGTGCCAGCATCCGGGATCTCGGAGACACTGAAGCTTTCTTT
>TRBV7-2|NA|NA|TRBJ1-1
CASSPMNTEAFF
TGTGCCAGCAGCCCCATGAACACTGAAGCTTTCTTT
>TRBV30|NA|NA|TRBJ2-1
CAWGADEQFF
TGTGCCTGGGGCGCCGATGAGCAGTTCTTC
>TRBV29-1|TRBD2|once|TRBJ2-6
CSVGGAPAGANVLTF
TGCAGCGTCGGGGGGGCACCTGCGGGGGCCAACGTCCTGACTTTC
>TRBV29-1|NA|NA|TRBJ1-1
CSGTENTEAFF
TGCAGCGGTACAGAGAACACTGAAGCTTTCTTT
>TRBV9|TRBD2|NA|TRBJ2-1
CASSRGLAESSYNEQFF
TGTGCCAGCAGCCGCGGACTAGCGGAGAGCTCCTACAATGAGCAGTTCTTC
>TRBV7-9|NA|NA|TRBJ1-2
CASNQAGAVYGYTF
TGTGCCAGCAACCAGGCCGGGGCAGTCTATGGCTACACCTTC
>TRBV5-1|NA|NA|TRBJ2-2
CASTDTPNTGELFF
TGCGCCAGCACGGATACCCCGAACACCGGGGAGCTGTTTTTT
>TRBV28|NA|once|TRBJ2-1
CASSLRRAEQFF
TGTGCCAGCAGTCTTCGAAGGGCTGAGCAGTTCTTC
>TRBV14|TRBD1|NA|TRBJ2-7
CASSPWTGADYEQYF
TGTGCCAGCAGCCCTTGGACAGGGGCTGACTACGAGCAGTACTTC
>TRBV4-2|TRBD2|NA|TRBJ2-1
CASSQDPFSGSRNNEQFF
TGTGCCAGCAGCCAAGATCCCTTCAGCGGGAGTAGAAACAATGAGCAGTTCTTC
>TRBV4-1|NA|NA|TRBJ1-1
CASSLGLRNTEAFF
TGCGCCAGCAGCCTCGGACTCCGGAACACTGAAGCTTTCTTT
>TRBV4-2|NA|NA|TRBJ1-2
CASSQRDYGYTF
TGTGCCAGCAGCCAGAGAGATTATGGCTACACCTTC
>TRBV28|NA|NA|TRBJ2-1
CASSLPGGEEFF
TGTGCCAGCAGTTTACCAGGGGGGGAGGAGTTCTTC
>TRBV11-2|TRBD2|NA|TRBJ2-1
CASSLEGTSGMGNEQFF
TGTGCCAGCAGCTTAGAAGGGACTAGCGGGATGGGGAATGAGCAGTTCTTC
>TRBV18|TRBD1|NA|TRBJ2-3
CASSPGQGRDTQYF
TGTGCCAGCTCACCGGGACAGGGAAGAGATACGCAGTATTTT
>TRBV19|TRBD2|NA|TRBJ2-3
CASSRREGRYTDTQYF
TGTGCCAGTAGTAGGCGGGAGGGCCGATACACAGATACGCAGTATTTT
>TRBV28|NA|NA|TRBJ2-7
CGTSGRPTYEQYF
TGTGGAACCAGCGGAAGACCCACCTACGAGCAGTACTTC
>TRBV7-3|NA|NA|TRBJ1-1
CASSFYTDTEAFF
TGTGCCAGCAGCTTCTACACGGACACTGAAGCTTTCTTT
>TRBV28|NA|NA|TRBJ1-4
CASTYRDTRSGEKLFF
TGTGCCAGCACCTACCGGGACACCCGGTCCGGGGAAAAACTGTTTTTT
>TRBV7-2|NA|NA|TRBJ2-5
CASSPWTTHPPETQYF
TGTGCCAGCAGCCCTTGGACTACCCATCCACCAGAGACCCAGTACTTC
>TRBV9|TRBD1|NA|TRBJ2-6
CASSVGTGSWGANVLTF
TGTGCCAGCAGCGTAGGGACAGGCTCATGGGGGGCCAACGTCCTGACTTTC
>TRBV27|NA|NA|TRBJ2-2
CASSLVGTGELFF
TGTGCCAGCAGTTTAGTCGGCACCGGGGAGCTGTTTTTT
>TRBV7-2|TRBD1|NA|TRBJ2-3
CASSFDRGTDTQYF
TGTGCCAGCAGCTTTGACAGGGGTACAGATACGCAGTATTTT
>TRBV9|TRBD2|few|TRBJ2-1
CASSVISGRGNEQFF
TGTGCCAGCAGCGTAATCAGCGGGAGAGGGAATGAGCAGTTCTTC
>TRBV7-9|TRBD1|NA|TRBJ1-2
CASSPGQGAGFYYGYTF
TGTGCCAGCAGCCCAGGACAGGGGGCTGGTTTCTACTATGGCTACACCTTC
>TRBV5-1|TRBD2|NA|TRBJ2-1
CASSREVGYNEQFF
TGCGCCAGCAGTCGGGAGGTGGGCTACAATGAGCAGTTCTTC
>TRBV19|NA|NA|TRBJ1-2
CASSRGNYGYTF
TGTGCCAGCTCCAGGGGAAACTATGGCTACACCTTC
>TRBV10-3|NA|NA|TRBJ2-5
CAISTGLQETQYF
TGTGCCATCAGTACCGGCCTCCAAGAGACCCAGTACTTC
>TRBV2|NA|few|TRBJ2-3
CAGSTDTQYF
TGTGCCGGTAGCACAGATACGCAGTATTTT
>TRBV6-5|NA|NA|TRBJ1-1
CASSYSRQLGTEAFF
TGTGCCAGCAGTTACTCGAGGCAGCTAGGGACTGAAGCTTTCTTT
>TRBV6-7|NA|NA|TRBJ2-7
CASSNTDLKYEQYF
TGTGCCAGCAGTAATACGGACTTAAAGTACGAGCAGTACTTC
>TRBV4-1|NA|NA|TRBJ1-1
CASSQDEGALNTEAFF
TGCGCCAGCAGCCAAGACGAAGGGGCGCTGAACACTGAAGCTTTCTTT